The present T cell receptor beta chain was sequenced within a study of T-cell reconstitution after alpha-beta-depleted transplantation in children. The germline gives CDR1 SGHVS, CDR2 FQNEAQ. The CDR3 spans 15 residues. With 4 bases removed from V and 0 bases from J, the gap between germline ends came to 11 bases. Study results and limitations: For some patients, TCRbeta diversity was high at day 60 because of recipient T cells and thymic progenitors that survived.

For this clonotype: Its target is not known.

Unique molecular identifiers were incorporated when the TCRbeta library was constructed. TCRdb ran MiXCR on the PCR reads and lists one entry per CDR3 protein. The sample lists about 110,000 distinct CDR3 sequences, more than 20% occurring once. V and J are TRBV7-8 and TRBJ2-3; no reliable D call. This TCR was sampled from a male patient under 10 years old who had a stem cell transplant for chronic granulomatous disease, so the T cells may come from the graft donor. This material consisted of PBMCs, mostly from graft donor cells, taken 180 days after TCRalphabeta/CD19-depleted stem cell transplant. CDR3 nucleotide sequence: TGTGCCAGCAGCTCAGCCGGCGGTAGCACAGATACGCAGTATTTT. Its translation: CASSSAGGSTDTQYF.